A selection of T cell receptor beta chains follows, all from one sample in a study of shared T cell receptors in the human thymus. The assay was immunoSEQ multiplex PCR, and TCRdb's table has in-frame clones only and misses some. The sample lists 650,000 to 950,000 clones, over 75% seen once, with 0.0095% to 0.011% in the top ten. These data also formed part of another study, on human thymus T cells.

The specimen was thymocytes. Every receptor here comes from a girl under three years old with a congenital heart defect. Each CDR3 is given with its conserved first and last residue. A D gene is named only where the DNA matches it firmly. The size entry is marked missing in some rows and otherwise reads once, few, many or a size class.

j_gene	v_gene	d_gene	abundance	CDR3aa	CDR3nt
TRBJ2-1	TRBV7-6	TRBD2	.	CASSLESGISGGASNEQFF	TGTGCCAGCAGCTTAGAGTCGGGGATCAGCGGGGGGGCCTCCAATGAGCAGTTCTTC
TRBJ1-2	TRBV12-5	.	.	CASGLNPRGPGYGYTF	TGTGCTAGTGGTTTGAACCCCAGGGGTCCGGGCTATGGCTACACCTTC
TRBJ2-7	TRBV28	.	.	CASSAFGRYEQYF	TGTGCCAGCAGTGCCTTTGGGCGCTACGAGCAGTACTTC
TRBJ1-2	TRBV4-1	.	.	CASSQDRPGTDGYTF	TGCGCCAGCAGCCAAGATCGACCGGGTACGGATGGCTACACCTTC
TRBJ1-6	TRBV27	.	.	CASSLLNNSPLHF	TGTGCCAGCAGCCTACTTAATAATTCACCCCTCCACTTT
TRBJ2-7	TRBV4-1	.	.	CASSQVDGHRDEQYF	TGCGCCAGCAGCCAAGTAGATGGACATAGGGACGAGCAGTACTTC
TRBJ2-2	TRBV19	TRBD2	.	CAVREADKAGELFF	TGTGCCGTTCGGGAGGCAGACAAAGCCGGGGAGCTGTTTTTT
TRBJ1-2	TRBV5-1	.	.	CASSLGTSWSKAF	TGCGCCAGCAGCTTGGGGACATCCTGGAGTAAAGCCTTC
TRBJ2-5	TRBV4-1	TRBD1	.	CASSQTRGTGQETQYF	TGCGCCAGCAGCCAAACGAGGGGGACAGGCCAAGAGACCCAGTACTTC
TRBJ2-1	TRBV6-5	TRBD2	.	CASSYSGGGATNEQFF	TGTGCCAGCAGTTACTCGGGCGGGGGGGCCACCAATGAGCAGTTCTTC
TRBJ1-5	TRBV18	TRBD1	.	CASSLTGCTKPQHF	TGTGCCAGCTCACTGACAGGGTGTACGAAGCCCCAGCATTTT
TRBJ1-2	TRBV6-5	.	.	CASRTADGYTF	TGTGCCAGCAGGACAGCTGACGGCTACACCTTC
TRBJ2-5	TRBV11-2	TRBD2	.	CASSRRLAGDKDPQETQYF	TGTGCCAGCAGCCGTCGACTAGCGGGGGACAAAGACCCCCAAGAGACCCAGTACTTC
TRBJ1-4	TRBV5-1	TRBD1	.	CASSLEGDRGHEKLFF	TGCGCCAGCAGCTTGGAGGGAGACAGGGGGCACGAAAAACTGTTTTTT
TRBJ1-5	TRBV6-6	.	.	CASSREGGRGNQPQHF	TGTGCCAGCAGTAGGGAAGGAGGACGAGGCAATCAGCCCCAGCATTTT
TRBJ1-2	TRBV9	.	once	CASSVGPGFHGYTF	TGTGCCAGCAGCGTAGGTCCAGGGTTCCATGGCTACACCTTC
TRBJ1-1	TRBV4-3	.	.	CASSQEDREDTEAFF	TGCGCCAGCAGCCAAGAGGACCGGGAGGACACTGAAGCTTTCTTT
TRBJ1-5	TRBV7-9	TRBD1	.	CASSLVYRGNVQPQHF	TGTGCCAGCAGCTTAGTATACAGGGGGAACGTTCAGCCCCAGCATTTT
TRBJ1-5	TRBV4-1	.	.	CASSKWGEGNQPQHF	TGCGCCAGCAGCAAATGGGGCGAGGGCAATCAGCCCCAGCATTTT
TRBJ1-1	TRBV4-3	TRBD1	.	CASSQEERGLTEAFF	TGCGCCAGCAGCCAAGAAGAAAGGGGGCTAACTGAAGCTTTCTTT
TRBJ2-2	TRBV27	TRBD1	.	CASSFRQGNTGELFF	TGTGCCAGCAGTTTTAGACAGGGGAACACCGGGGAGCTGTTTTTT
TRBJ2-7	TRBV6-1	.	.	CASTRWGVTAYEQYF	TGTGCCAGCACCAGGTGGGGGGTTACGGCCTACGAGCAGTACTTC
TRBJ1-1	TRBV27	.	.	CASSRSPYEAFF	TGTGCCAGCAGTCGTAGCCCCTATGAAGCTTTCTTT
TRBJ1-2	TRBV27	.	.	CASRTLNYGYTF	TGTGCCAGCAGGACACTGAACTATGGCTACACCTTC
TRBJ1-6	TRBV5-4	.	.	CASSSGYSSGDSPLHF	TGTGCCAGCAGCTCAGGGTACTCATCAGGTGATTCACCCCTCCACTTT
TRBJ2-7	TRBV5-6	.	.	CASSITGISDEQYF	TGTGCCAGCAGCATTACAGGCATTTCCGACGAGCAGTACTTC
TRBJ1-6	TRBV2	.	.	CASSELGGEVYNSPLHF	TGTGCCAGCAGTGAATTAGGGGGGGAGGTCTATAATTCACCCCTCCACTTT
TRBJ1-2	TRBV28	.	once	CASFSGRDYGYTF	TGTGCCAGCTTCTCAGGGCGAGACTATGGCTACACCTTC
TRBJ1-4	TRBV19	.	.	CASSRSQVQEKLFF	TGTGCCAGTAGCAGATCACAGGTTCAGGAAAAACTGTTTTTT